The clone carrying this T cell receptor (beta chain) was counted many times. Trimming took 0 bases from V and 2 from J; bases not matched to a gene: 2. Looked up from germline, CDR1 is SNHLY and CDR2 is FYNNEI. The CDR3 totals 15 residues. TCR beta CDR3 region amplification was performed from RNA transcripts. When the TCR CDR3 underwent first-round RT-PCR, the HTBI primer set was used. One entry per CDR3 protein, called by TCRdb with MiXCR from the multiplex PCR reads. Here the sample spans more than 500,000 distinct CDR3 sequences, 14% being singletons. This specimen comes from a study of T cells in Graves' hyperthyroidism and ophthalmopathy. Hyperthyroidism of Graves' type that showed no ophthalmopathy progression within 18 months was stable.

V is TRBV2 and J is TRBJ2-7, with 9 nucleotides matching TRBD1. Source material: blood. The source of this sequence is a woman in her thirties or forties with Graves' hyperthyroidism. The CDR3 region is CASSEAGQGPYEQYF. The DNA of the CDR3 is TGTGCCAGCAGTGAAGCGGGACAGGGACCCTACGAGCAGTACTTC.